What follows describes a single T cell receptor beta chain. The repertoire was sequenced with immunoSEQ multiplex PCR; TCRdb's copy has only in-frame clones and lacks some. The sample lists 95,000 to 100,000 clones; 70% to 90% were seen once. This sample was taken from a study of blood T cell repertoires in COVID-19. Study details: T cells, B-cell-depleted T cells, or PBMCs supplied cDNA or gDNA.

This TCR derives from a man older than 75 with acute or convalescent COVID-19. The specimen was peripheral blood.

In DNA, the CDR3 is TGTGCCAGCAGCCAAGTTCTCGGCAATCAGCCCCAGCATTTT. This translates into CASSQVLGNQPQHF. The chain recombines TRBV3-1 (or the pseudogene TRBV3-2) with TRBJ1-5; no clear D gene. CDR3 length equals 14 residues. V lost 1 base and J lost 2, with 6 bases in between. The V gene's germline CDR1 is LGHDT and CDR2 YNNKEL (reference sequence).